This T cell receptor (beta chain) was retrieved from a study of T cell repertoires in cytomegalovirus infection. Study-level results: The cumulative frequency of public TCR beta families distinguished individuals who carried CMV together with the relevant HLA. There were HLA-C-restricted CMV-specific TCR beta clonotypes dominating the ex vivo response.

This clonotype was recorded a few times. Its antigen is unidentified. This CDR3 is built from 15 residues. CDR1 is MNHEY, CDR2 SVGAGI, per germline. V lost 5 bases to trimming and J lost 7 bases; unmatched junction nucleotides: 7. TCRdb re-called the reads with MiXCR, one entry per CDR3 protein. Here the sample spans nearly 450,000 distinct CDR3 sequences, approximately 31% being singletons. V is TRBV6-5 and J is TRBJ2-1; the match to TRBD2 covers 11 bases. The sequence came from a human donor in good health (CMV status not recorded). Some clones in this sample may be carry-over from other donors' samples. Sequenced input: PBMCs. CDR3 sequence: CASSLSSGGINEQFF. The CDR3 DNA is TGTGCCAGCAGTCTCTCTAGCGGGGGGATTAATGAGCAGTTCTTC.